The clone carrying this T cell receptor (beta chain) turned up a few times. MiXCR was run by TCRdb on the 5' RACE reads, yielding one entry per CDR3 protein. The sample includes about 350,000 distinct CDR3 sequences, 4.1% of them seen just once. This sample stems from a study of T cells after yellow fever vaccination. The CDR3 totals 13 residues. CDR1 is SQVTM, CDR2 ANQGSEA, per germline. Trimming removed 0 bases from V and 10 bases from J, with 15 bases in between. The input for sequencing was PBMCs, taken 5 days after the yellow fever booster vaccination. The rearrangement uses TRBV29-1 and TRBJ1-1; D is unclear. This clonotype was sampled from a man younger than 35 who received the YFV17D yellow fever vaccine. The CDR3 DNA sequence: TGCAGCGTTGAAGATCCTCAGGATCAGCGAGCTTTCTTT. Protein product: CSVEDPQDQRAFF.